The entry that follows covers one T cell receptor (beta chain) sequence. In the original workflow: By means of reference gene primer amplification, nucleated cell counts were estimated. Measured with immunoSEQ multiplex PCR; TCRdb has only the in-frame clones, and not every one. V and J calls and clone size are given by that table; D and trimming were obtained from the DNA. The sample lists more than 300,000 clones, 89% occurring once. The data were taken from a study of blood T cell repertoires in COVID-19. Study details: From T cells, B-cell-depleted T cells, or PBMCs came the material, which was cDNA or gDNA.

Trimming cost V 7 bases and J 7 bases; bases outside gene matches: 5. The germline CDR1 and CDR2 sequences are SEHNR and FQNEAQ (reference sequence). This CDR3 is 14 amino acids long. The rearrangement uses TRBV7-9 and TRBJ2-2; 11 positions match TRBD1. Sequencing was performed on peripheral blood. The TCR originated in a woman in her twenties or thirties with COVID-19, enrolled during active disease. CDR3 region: CASTRDRGDGELFF. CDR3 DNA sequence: TGTGCCAGCACGCGGGACAGGGGGGACGGGGAGCTGTTTTTT.